This T cell receptor (beta chain) appears in the sequencing data of a study of blood T cell repertoires in COVID-19. Study-level information: Samples of COVID-19 (acute and convalescent) were obtained from the United States, Italy and Spain. The cDNA or gDNA used as material had been derived from T cells, B-cell-depleted T cells, or PBMCs.

Original analysis: Reference gene primer amplification gave estimated nucleated cell counts. The repertoire was sequenced with immunoSEQ multiplex PCR; TCRdb's copy has only in-frame clones and lacks some. V, J and clone size are taken as reported in that table, and D and trimming were inferred from the DNA itself. Of about 60,000 clones listed, 75% to 90% are singletons. Material: peripheral blood. This TCR derives from a human donor in a cohort sampled during active COVID-19.

CDR3 region: CATSDPGLVGEQFF. The CDR3 DNA follows: TGTGCCACCAGTGACCCGGGACTAGTCGGAGAGCAGTTCTTC. The chain combines TRBV24-1 with TRBJ2-1; 8 bases agree with TRBD2. Losses at the gene ends were 4 bases for V and 10 bases for J; bases not matched to a gene: 8. The CDR3 loop spans 14 amino acids. The germline CDR1 and CDR2 sequences are KGHDR and SFDVKD.